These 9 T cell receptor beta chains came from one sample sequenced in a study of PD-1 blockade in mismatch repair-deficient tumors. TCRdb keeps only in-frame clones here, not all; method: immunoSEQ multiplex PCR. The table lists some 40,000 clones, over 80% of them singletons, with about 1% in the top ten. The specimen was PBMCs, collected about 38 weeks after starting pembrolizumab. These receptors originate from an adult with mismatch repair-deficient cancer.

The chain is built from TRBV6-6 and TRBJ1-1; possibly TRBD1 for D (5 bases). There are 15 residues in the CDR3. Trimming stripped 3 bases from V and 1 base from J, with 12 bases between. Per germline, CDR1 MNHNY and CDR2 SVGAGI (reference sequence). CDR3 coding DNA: TGTGCCAGCAGTTATTACAGCAGGGAGAACACTGAAGCTTTCTTT. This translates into CASSYYSRENTEAFF.

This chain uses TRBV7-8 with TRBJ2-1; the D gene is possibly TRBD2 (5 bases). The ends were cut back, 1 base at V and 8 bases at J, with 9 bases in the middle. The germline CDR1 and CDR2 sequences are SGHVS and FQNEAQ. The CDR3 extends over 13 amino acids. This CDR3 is CASSLVGGHEQFF. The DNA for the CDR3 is TGTGCCAGCAGCTTAGTCGGAGGCCATGAGCAGTTCTTC.

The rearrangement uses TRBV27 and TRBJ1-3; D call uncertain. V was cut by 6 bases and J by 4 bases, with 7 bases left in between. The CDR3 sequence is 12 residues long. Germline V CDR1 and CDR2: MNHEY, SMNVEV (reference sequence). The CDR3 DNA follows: TGTGCCAGCAGGAAACTGGGAAACACCATATATTTT. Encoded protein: CASRKLGNTIYF.

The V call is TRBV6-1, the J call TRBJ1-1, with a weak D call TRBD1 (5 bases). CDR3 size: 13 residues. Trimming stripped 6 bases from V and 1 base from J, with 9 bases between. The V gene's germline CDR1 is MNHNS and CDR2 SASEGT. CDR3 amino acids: CASRIDRNTEAFF. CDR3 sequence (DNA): TGTGCCAGCAGGATAGACAGGAACACTGAAGCTTTCTTT.

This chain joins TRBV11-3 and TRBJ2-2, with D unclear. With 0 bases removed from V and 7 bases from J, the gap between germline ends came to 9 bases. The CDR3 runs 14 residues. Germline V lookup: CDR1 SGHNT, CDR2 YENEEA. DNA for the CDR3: TGTGCCAGCAGCTTAGATAGACAATACGGGGAGCTGTTTTTT. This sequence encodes CASSLDRQYGELFF.

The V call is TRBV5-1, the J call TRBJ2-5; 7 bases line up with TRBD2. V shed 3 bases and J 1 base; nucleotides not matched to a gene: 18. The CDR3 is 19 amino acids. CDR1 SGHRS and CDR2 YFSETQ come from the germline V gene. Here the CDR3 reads CASSWTRDYTSELQETQYF. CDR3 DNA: TGCGCCAGCAGCTGGACCCGGGACTACACTTCCGAGCTCCAAGAGACCCAGTACTTC.

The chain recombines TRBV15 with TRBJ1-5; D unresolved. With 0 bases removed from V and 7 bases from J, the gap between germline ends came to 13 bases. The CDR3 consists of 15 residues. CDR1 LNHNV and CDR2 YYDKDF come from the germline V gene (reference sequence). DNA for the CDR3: TGTGCCACCAGCAGAGATCGGCGACTCGACCAGCCCCAGCATTTT. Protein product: CATSRDRRLDQPQHF.

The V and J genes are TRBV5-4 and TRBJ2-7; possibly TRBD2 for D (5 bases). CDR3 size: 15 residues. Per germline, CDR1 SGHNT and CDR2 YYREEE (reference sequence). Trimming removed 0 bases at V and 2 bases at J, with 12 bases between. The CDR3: CASSLARGDPYEQYF. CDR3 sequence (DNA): TGTGCCAGCAGCTTGGCCCGGGGAGACCCCTACGAGCAGTACTTC.

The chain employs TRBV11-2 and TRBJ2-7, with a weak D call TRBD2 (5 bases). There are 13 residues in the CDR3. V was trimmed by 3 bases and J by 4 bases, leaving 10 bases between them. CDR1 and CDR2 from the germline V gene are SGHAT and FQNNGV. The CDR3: CASSFAGRYEQYF. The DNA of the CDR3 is TGTGCCAGCAGCTTCGCGGGCCGGTACGAGCAGTACTTC.